This T cell receptor beta chain was sequenced during a study of PD-1 blockade in classical Hodgkin lymphoma. Study observations and caveats: Although disease activity or prior therapy may be involved, causes of the repertoire differences remain undefined.

Germline assignment: CDR1 MGHRA and CDR2 YSYEKL. This CDR3 has 16 amino acids. With 1 base clipped from V and 3 bases from J, the junction kept 7 bases outside the gene matches. In every patient, relapse followed autologous stem cell transplantation, while exposure to brentuximab vedotin differed. Using magnetic negative selection, the CD4+ T cells were separated out of thawed PBMCs. Best responses were complete response, partial response or progressive disease. Sequencing used immunoSEQ multiplex PCR; TCRdb keeps in-frame clones, though not all of them. The sample lists around 6,200 clones, about four fifths occurring once. As regards this clone: The antigen remains undetermined.

This clonotype was obtained from a human donor with classical Hodgkin lymphoma. Sequencing used CD4+ T cells from blood, obtained at baseline. This chain links TRBV4-1 with TRBJ1-1; 8 bases are shared with TRBD1. The CDR3 DNA follows: TGCGCCAGCAGCCAAGGGACAGGGAGGCGGGACACTGAAGCTTTCTTT. Its protein is CASSQGTGRRDTEAFF.